The 5 T cell receptor beta chains in this list originate from one sample, sequenced in a study of blood T cell repertoires in COVID-19. The method was immunoSEQ multiplex PCR; TCRdb's version includes in-frame clones alone and lacks a portion of them. Of fewer than 250,000 clones in the sample, approximately 90% are singletons; the top ten hold 1.5% to 2%. Input material: peripheral blood. All receptors come from a man aged 65 to 79 with acute or convalescent COVID-19.

This chain uses TRBV7-9 with TRBJ2-1; 7 positions agree with TRBD1. Germline values: CDR1 SEHNR, CDR2 FQNEAQ (reference sequence). The ends lost 2 bases at V and 5 bases at J; junction bases unmatched: 9. This CDR3 region has 16 residues. The CDR3 DNA reads as TGTGCCAGCAGCTTACTCCTAGGGCAGGGGGACAATGAGCAGTTCTTC. It encodes CASSLLLGQGDNEQFF.

This clone came up a few times. V gene TRBV5-4 combines with J gene TRBJ2-7, with D possibly being TRBD1 (5 bases). The CDR3 covers 13 residues. Germline V gives CDR1 SGHNT, CDR2 YYREEE (reference sequence). V was trimmed by 0 bases and J by 7 bases, leaving 11 bases between them. The CDR3 sequence is CASSLDRTWEQYF. The CDR3 DNA follows: TGTGCCAGCAGCTTGGACAGGACCTGGGAGCAGTACTTC.

The V and J genes are TRBV27 and TRBJ1-4; the D is unclear. Trimming stripped 6 bases from V and 8 bases from J, with 19 bases between. CDR3 length equals 15 residues. CDR1 and CDR2 (germline): MNHEY, SMNVEV (reference sequence). The CDR3 nucleotides are TGTGCCAGCAGGCCTCTCACTGGACTGATAGAAAAACTGTTTTTT. Protein product: CASRPLTGLIEKLFF.

V and J are TRBV5-1 and TRBJ2-1, with 8 nucleotides matching TRBD1. V was clipped by 4 bases and J by 14 bases; unmatched bases: 14. The V gene's germline CDR1 is SGHRS and CDR2 YFSETQ. The CDR3 is 14 amino acids. CDR3 DNA: TGCGCCAGCAGCACCCCCGGACAGGGCCGGGAAGAGTTCTTC. Protein product: CASSTPGQGREEFF.

This rearrangement joins TRBV25-1 to TRBJ2-6; weak D call: TRBD1 (7 bases). Trimming shortened V by 9 bases and J by 3 bases, and 12 bases separated the two germline ends. This CDR3 is 14 amino acids long. CDR1 and CDR2 from the germline V gene are MGHDK and SYGVNS. The CDR3 DNA reads as TGTGCCAGTTCAGGGGGACTTGGGGCCAACGTCCTGACTTTC. It translates to CASSGGLGANVLTF.